A single sample is the source of the 18 T cell receptor beta chains below, sequenced in a study of PD-L1 blockade in urothelial cancer (dated by TCRdb to about 2017). Explained via the paper, the time point label denotes: peripheral blood 6 weeks after treatment start. The library was generated by the immunoSEQ multiplex PCR assay. In TCRdb, the immuneACCESS table is reduced to in-frame sequences with V and J assigned. These tables do not hold every clone; where another copy was compared, an unresolved V gene accounts for under half, and the others remain unexplained. In all, the sample holds about 30,000 clones, and 79% of those were seen once. About 3.5% of the sample is held by the ten biggest clonotypes. Material: PBMCs, obtained around atezolizumab (anti-PD-L1) treatment. These receptors were collected from a man between 65 and 79 years old with urothelial cancer.

This chain uses TRBV19 with TRBJ1-5, with D hard to call. The V gene lost 5 bases and the J gene lost 1 base, with 15 bases spanning the gap. Germline V gives CDR1 LNHDA, CDR2 SQIVND (reference sequence). This CDR3 spans 16 amino acids. In DNA, the CDR3 is TGTGCCAGTAGTTCCTCCGGAGGGTTGAGCAATCAGCCCCAGCATTTT. Encoded protein: CASSSSGGLSNQPQHF.

This chain joins TRBV5-8 and TRBJ2-3, with 10 bases fitting TRBD1. This CDR3 region has 15 residues. Germline assignment: CDR1 SGHTS and CDR2 YDEGEE. Trimming cost V 4 bases and J 1 base; bases outside gene matches: 3. CDR3: CASSRDRGRTDTQYF. The DNA for the CDR3 is TGTGCCAGCAGCCGGGACAGGGGTCGCACAGATACGCAGTATTTT.

This sequence joins TRBV19 and TRBJ1-1, with a tentative D call TRBD1 (5 bases). Per germline, CDR1 LNHDA and CDR2 SQIVND (reference sequence). V lost 7 bases, J lost 7 bases, and 16 bases lay in between. The CDR3 consists of 13 residues. The DNA for the CDR3 is TGTGCCAGTACCTCAGGAGGGGCAGGTGAAGCTTTCTTT. It encodes CASTSGGAGEAFF.

The chain joins TRBV12-2 to TRBJ1-1. TRBV12-2 counts as a pseudogene. This CDR3 has 12 amino acids. Here the CDR3 reads CASRLTGVEAFF. In nucleotides, the CDR3 is TGTGCAAGTCGCTTAACGGGTGTTGAAGCTTTCTTT.

V is TRBV5-6 and J is TRBJ2-3; the match to TRBD1 covers 10 bases. Germline V CDR1 and CDR2: SGHDT, YYEEEE. V lost 1 base, J lost 2 bases, and 7 bases stayed unmatched. The CDR3 has 17 amino acids. For the CDR3, the DNA is TGTGCCAGCAGCTTGCCTGGGGACAGGGGAATCACAGATACGCAGTATTTT. It encodes CASSLPGDRGITDTQYF.

The chain uses TRBV6-5 and TRBJ1-1, with a weak D call TRBD1 (6 bases). Trimming left V 0 bases short and J 6 bases short, with 14 bases between. Germline V gene data show CDR1 as MNHEY and CDR2 as SVGAGI. CDR3 length: 15 residues. The CDR3 DNA sequence: TGTGCCAGCAGTTACTCGAGGGCGGGGGGCTCTGAAGCTTTCTTT. Amino acids: CASSYSRAGGSEAFF.

This clone was counted once. The chain recombines TRBV7-8 with TRBJ2-7; no firm D call. The germline CDR1 and CDR2 sequences are SGHVS and FQNEAQ. V lost 5 bases to trimming and J lost 4 bases, with 15 bases between them. This CDR3 is 14 amino acids long. In nucleotides, the CDR3 is TGTGCCAGCAGCCCACTCCGACAAGATTACGAGCAGTACTTC. Translating it yields CASSPLRQDYEQYF.

The genes are TRBV10-3 and TRBJ2-1; no clear D. The V end lost 6 bases, the J end lost 2 bases, and 11 bases lay between the germline ends. This CDR3 comprises 14 residues. Germline CDR1 is ENHRY and CDR2 is SYGVKD. Here the CDR3 reads CAIRGRYPYNEQFF. The CDR3 DNA sequence: TGTGCCATCAGAGGCAGGTACCCCTACAATGAGCAGTTCTTC.

This chain joins TRBV4-3 and TRBJ1-2, with 9 positions matching TRBD1. Germline CDR1 is LGHNA and CDR2 is YSLEER. The CDR3 sequence is 16 residues long. V lost 0 bases to trimming and J lost 4 bases; unmatched junction nucleotides: 6. As DNA, the CDR3 is TGCGCCAGCAGCCAAGACGCACAGGGGGCAATCTATGGCTACACCTTC. Its protein is CASSQDAQGAIYGYTF.

This clone was found once. This chain uses TRBV6-6 with TRBJ2-2; 7 nucleotides align to TRBD2. The CDR3 loop spans 14 amino acids. V lost 6 bases to trimming and J lost 4 bases; unmatched junction nucleotides: 5. Germline assignment: CDR1 MNHNY and CDR2 SVGAGI (reference sequence). The CDR3 reads CASRTGGSTGELFF. The DNA for the CDR3 is TGTGCCAGCAGAACGGGAGGTTCCACCGGGGAGCTGTTTTTT.

V gene TRBV4-1 combines with J gene TRBJ2-2; 11 bases line up with TRBD2. Unmatched junction bases numbered 1, after V lost 1 base and J lost 6 bases. This CDR3 region has 15 residues. Looked up from germline, CDR1 is MGHRA and CDR2 is YSYEKL. CDR3 residues: CASSQGLAGSGELFF. The CDR3 coding sequence is TGCGCCAGCAGCCAAGGACTAGCGGGGTCCGGGGAGCTGTTTTTT.

The V and J genes are TRBV4-3 and TRBJ2-5; 10 bases fit TRBD2. The germline V gene encodes CDR1 LGHNA and CDR2 YSLEER. V lost 0 bases to trimming and J lost 0 bases; unmatched junction nucleotides: 13. The CDR3 is 20 residues long. The CDR3 region has the DNA TGCGCCAGCAGCCAAGATGTCTGGACGCCGGGACTAGCGTACCAAGAGACCCAGTACTTC. It codes for CASSQDVWTPGLAYQETQYF.

This clone was seen a single time. The rearrangement links TRBV7-9 to TRBJ2-2; a possible D gene is TRBD2 (5 bases). CDR3 length equals 15 residues. Germline V gene data show CDR1 as SEHNR and CDR2 as FQNEAQ (reference sequence). Trimming pared 2 bases from V and 6 bases from J, leaving 13 bases between. CDR3 nucleotides: TGTGCCAGCAGCTTAATGGGAGATCGGGCCGGGGAGCTGTTTTTT. It yields the protein CASSLMGDRAGELFF.

The chain links TRBV10-1 to TRBJ2-7; the match to TRBD2 covers 11 bases. Germline V gives CDR1 WNHNN, CDR2 SYGVQD (reference sequence). This CDR3 comprises 17 residues. V was pared by 7 bases and J by 2 bases, with 13 bases of the junction left unmatched. This chain's CDR3 is CASIPTSGIPPPYEQYF. Here the CDR3 DNA reads TGCGCCAGCATCCCGACTAGCGGGATACCCCCCCCCTACGAGCAGTACTTC.

The V and J genes are TRBV7-8 and TRBJ2-1, with 8 positions matching TRBD2. J gave up 3 bases and V 5 bases, and 6 bases lay outside the gene matches. CDR1 and CDR2 (germline): SGHVS, FQNEAQ. The CDR3 loop spans 15 amino acids. The CDR3 DNA reads TGTGCCAGCAGCGCACTAGCGGAAGTCTACAATGAGCAGTTCTTC. This codes for CASSALAEVYNEQFF.

This chain connects TRBV4-3 to TRBJ2-1, with D maybe TRBD2 (6 bases). V lost 4 bases to trimming and J lost 1 base, with 11 bases between them. The CDR3 spans 15 residues. In germline, CDR1 is LGHNA, CDR2 YSLEER. The CDR3 spells CASSRGDLSYNEQFF. The DNA for the CDR3 is TGCGCCAGCAGCCGGGGGGACTTGTCCTACAATGAGCAGTTCTTC.

This chain joins TRBV10-3 and TRBJ2-5; 9 nucleotides align to TRBD1. V lost 4 bases, J lost 4 bases, and 1 base stayed unmatched. The CDR3 spans 13 residues. Germline V gene lookup returns CDR1 ENHRY and CDR2 SYGVKD. The CDR3 nucleotides are TGTGCCATCAGTGCGGGACAGGGAGAGACCCAGTACTTC. It codes for CAISAGQGETQYF.

The chain has TRBV10-3 and TRBJ1-2; weak D call: TRBD1 (5 bases). CDR1 ENHRY and CDR2 SYGVKD come from the germline V gene. V dropped 4 bases and J dropped 6 bases, with 15 bases sitting between them. The CDR3 sequence is 14 residues long. The CDR3 protein is CAISGEFWGDGYTF. The CDR3 bases are TGTGCCATCAGTGGGGAGTTTTGGGGGGATGGCTACACCTTC.